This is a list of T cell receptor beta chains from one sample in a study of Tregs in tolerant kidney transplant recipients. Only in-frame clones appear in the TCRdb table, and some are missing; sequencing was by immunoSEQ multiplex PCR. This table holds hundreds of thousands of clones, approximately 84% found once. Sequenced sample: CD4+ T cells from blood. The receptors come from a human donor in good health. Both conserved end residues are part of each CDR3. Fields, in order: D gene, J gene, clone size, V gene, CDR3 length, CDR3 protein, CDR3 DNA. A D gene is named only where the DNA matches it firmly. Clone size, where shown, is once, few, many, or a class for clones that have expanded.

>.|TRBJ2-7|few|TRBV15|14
CATSRGRNGDEQYF
TGTGCCACCAGCAGAGGGCGAAACGGGGACGAGCAGTACTTC
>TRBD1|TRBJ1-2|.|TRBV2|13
CAFAGDRGYGYTF
TGTGCCTTCGCTGGGGACAGGGGATATGGCTACACCTTC
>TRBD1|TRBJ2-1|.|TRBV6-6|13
CASNQGASTEQFF
TGTGCCAGCAACCAGGGGGCGTCTACTGAGCAGTTCTTC
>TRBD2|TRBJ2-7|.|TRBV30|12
CAWKGLTYEQYF
TGTGCCTGGAAGGGACTAACCTACGAGCAGTACTTC
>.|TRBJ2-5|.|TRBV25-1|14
CASSALRGKETQYF
TGTGCCAGCAGTGCCCTCCGGGGAAAAGAGACCCAGTACTTC
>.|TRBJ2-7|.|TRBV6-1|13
CASILRGSYEQYF
TGTGCCAGCATTCTAAGGGGGTCCTACGAGCAGTACTTC
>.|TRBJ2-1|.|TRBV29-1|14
CSVAPEGSYNEQFF
TGCAGCGTTGCCCCCGAGGGCTCCTACAATGAGCAGTTCTTC
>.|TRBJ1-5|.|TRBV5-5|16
CASSPSGGGSNQPQHF
TGTGCCAGCAGCCCCTCGGGAGGGGGGAGCAATCAGCCCCAGCATTTT
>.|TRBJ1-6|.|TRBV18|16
CASSLGRSSYNSPLHF
TGTGCCAGCTCACTAGGCCGAAGCTCCTATAATTCACCCCTCCACTTT
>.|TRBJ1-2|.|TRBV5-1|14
CASSLDGANYGYTF
TGCGCCAGCAGCTTGGATGGGGCTAACTATGGCTACACCTTC
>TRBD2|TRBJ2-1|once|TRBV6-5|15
CASIPSGRSYNEQFF
TGTGCCAGCATCCCTAGCGGGCGGTCCTACAATGAGCAGTTCTTC
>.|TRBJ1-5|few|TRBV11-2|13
CASSFGGNQPQHF
TGTGCCAGCAGCTTCGGGGGCAATCAGCCCCAGCATTTT
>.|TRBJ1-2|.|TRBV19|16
CASSIVGVSDWYGYTF
TGTGCCAGTAGTATAGTCGGGGTATCCGATTGGTATGGCTACACCTTC
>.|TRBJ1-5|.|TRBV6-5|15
CASRSGTKGNQPQHF
TGTGCCAGCAGGTCCGGGACAAAGGGCAATCAGCCCCAGCATTTT
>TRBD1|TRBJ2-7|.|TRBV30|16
CAWSVLGRGLNNEQYF
TGTGCCTGGAGTGTACTGGGCAGGGGGCTCAATAACGAGCAGTACTTC
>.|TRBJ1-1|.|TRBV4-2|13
CASSLNFTDEAFF
TGTGCCAGCAGCCTAAACTTTACAGATGAAGCTTTCTTT
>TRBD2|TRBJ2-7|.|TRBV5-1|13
CASSLERDYEQYF
TGCGCCAGCAGCTTGGAGCGGGACTACGAGCAGTACTTC
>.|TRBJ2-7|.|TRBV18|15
CASSPLEALSYEQYF
TGTGCCAGCTCACCCCTGGAGGCCCTCTCCTACGAGCAGTACTTC
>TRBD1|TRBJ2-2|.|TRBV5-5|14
CASSWTGNTGELFF
TGTGCCAGCAGCTGGACAGGGAACACCGGGGAGCTGTTTTTT
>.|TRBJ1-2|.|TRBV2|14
CASSESGRFYGYTF
TGTGCCAGCAGCGAGTCGGGCAGGTTCTATGGCTACACCTTC
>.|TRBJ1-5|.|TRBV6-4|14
CASSPREGRQPQHF
TGTGCCAGCAGTCCCCGCGAGGGGAGGCAGCCCCAGCATTTT
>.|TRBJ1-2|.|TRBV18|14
CASSPWAREYGYTF
TGTGCCAGCTCACCATGGGCCAGGGAGTATGGCTACACCTTC